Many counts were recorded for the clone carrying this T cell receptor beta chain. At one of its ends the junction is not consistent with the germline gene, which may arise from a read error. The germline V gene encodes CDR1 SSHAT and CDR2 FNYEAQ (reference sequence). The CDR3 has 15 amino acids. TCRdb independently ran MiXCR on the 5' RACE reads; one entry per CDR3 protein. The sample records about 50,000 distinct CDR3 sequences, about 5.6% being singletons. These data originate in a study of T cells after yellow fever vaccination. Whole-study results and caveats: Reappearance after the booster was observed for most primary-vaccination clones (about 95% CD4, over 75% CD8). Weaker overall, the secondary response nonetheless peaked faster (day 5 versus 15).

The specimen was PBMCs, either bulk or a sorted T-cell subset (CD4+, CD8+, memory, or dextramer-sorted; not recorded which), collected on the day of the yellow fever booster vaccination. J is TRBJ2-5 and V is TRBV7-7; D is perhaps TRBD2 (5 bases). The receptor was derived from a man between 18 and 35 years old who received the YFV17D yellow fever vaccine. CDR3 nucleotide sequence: TGTGCTAGCAGCTTAGACGGCCTCGAGGGAGAGACCCAGTACTTC. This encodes CASSLDGLEGETQYF.